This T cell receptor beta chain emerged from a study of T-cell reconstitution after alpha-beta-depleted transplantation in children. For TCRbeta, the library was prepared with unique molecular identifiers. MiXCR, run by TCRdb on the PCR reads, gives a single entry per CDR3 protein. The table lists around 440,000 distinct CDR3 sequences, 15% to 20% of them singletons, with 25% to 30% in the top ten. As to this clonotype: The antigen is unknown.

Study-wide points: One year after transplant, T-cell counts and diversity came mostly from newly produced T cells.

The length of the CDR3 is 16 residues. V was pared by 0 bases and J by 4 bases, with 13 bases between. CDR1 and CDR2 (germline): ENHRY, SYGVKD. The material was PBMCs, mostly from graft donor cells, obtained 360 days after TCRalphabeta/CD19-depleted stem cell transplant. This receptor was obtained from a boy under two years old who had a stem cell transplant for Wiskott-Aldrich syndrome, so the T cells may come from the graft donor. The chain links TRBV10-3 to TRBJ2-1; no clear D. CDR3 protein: CAISESLGSFYNEQFF. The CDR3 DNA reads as TGTGCCATCAGTGAGTCGTTGGGCTCTTTTTACAATGAGCAGTTCTTC.